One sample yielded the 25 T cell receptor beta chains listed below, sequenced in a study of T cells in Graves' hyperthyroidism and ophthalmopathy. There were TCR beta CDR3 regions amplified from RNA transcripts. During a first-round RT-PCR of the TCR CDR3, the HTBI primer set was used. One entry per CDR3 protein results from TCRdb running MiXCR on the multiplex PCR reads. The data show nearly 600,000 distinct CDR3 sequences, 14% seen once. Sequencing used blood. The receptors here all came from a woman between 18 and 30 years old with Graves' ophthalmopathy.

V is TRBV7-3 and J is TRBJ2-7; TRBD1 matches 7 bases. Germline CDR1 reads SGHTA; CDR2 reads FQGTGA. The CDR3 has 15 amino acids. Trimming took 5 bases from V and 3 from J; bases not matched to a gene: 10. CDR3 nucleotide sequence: TGTGCCAGCAGCCACGGACAGGCGATAAACTACGAGCAGTACTTC. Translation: CASSHGQAINYEQYF.

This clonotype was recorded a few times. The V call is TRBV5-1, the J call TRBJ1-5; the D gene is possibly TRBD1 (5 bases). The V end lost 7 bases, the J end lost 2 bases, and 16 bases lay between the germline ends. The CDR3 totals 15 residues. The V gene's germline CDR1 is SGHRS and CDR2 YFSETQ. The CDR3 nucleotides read TGCGCCAGCTCCCCGGCGGGGGGTGGCAATCAGCCCCAGCATTTT. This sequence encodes CASSPAGGGNQPQHF.

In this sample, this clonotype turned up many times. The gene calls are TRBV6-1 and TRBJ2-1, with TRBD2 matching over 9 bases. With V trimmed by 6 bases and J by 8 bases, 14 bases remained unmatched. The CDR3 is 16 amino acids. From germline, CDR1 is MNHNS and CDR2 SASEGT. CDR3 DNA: TGTGCCAGCAGCTACCCCAGGGGCGGGAGGGCCTATGAGCAGTTCTTC. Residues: CASSYPRGGRAYEQFF.

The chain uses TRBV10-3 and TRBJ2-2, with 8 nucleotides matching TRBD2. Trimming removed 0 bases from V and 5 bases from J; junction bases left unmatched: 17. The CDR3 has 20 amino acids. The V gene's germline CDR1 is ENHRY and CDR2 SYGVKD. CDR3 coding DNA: TGTGCCATCAGTGAGTCCCTAAGGGAGGAAAGCGGGAGAAGGACCGGGGAGCTGTTTTTT. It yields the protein CAISESLREESGRRTGELFF.

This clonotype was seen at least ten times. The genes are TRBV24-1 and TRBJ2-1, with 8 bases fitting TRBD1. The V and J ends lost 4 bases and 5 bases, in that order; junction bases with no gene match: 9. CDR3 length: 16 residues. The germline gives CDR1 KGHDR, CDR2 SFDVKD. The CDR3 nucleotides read TGTGCCACCAGTGAGCGATGGACAGGGTCTCACAATGAGCAGTTCTTC. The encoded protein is CATSERWTGSHNEQFF.

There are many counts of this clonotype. The CDR3 DNA follows: TGTGCCAGCAGTCCTGGTGACCGTCAAGAGACCCAGTACTTC. It yields the protein CASSPGDRQETQYF. The chain combines TRBV28 with TRBJ2-5, with D unresolved. There are 14 residues in the CDR3. Germline V CDR1 and CDR2: MDHEN, SYDVKM. Trimming left V 5 bases short and J 2 bases short, with 12 bases between.

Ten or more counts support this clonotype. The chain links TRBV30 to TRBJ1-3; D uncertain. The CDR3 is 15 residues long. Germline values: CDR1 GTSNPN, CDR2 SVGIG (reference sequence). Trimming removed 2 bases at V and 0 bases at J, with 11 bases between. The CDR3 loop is CAWSTSQLSGNTIYF. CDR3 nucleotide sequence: TGTGCCTGGAGTACTAGTCAGCTCTCTGGAAACACCATATATTTT.

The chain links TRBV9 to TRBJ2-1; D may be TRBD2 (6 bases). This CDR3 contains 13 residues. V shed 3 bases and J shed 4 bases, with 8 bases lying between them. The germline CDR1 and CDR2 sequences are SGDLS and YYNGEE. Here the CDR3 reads CASSARGYNEQFF. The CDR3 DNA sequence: TGTGCCAGCAGCGCCCGGGGGTACAATGAGCAGTTCTTC.

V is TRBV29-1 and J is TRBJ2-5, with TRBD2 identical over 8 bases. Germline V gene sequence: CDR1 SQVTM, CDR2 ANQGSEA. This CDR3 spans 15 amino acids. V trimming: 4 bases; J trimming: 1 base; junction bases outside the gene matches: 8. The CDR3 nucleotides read TGCAGCGTTGTAGGCGGGGGGACCTCCCAAGAGACCCAGTACTTC. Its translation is CSVVGGGTSQETQYF.

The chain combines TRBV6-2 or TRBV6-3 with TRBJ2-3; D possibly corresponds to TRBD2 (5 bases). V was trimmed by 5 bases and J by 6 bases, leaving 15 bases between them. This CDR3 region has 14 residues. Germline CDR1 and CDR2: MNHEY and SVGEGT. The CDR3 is CASSPNLLGDTQYF. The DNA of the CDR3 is TGTGCCAGCAGTCCCAACCTACTAGGGGATACGCAGTATTTT.

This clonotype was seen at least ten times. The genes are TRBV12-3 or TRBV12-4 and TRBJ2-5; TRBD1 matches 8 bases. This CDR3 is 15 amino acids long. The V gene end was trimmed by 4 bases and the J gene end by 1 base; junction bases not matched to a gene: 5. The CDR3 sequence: CASSSGRGLQETQYF. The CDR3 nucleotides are TGTGCCAGCAGTTCCGGCAGGGGGCTCCAAGAGACCCAGTACTTC.

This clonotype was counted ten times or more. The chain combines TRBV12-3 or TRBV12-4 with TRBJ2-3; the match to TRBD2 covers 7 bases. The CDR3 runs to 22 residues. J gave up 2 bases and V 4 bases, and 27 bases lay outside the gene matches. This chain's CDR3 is CASSSGAGKDGLVFGVTDTQYF. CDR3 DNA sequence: TGTGCCAGCAGTTCGGGAGCGGGGAAGGATGGTTTGGTGTTCGGGGTCACAGATACGCAGTATTTT.

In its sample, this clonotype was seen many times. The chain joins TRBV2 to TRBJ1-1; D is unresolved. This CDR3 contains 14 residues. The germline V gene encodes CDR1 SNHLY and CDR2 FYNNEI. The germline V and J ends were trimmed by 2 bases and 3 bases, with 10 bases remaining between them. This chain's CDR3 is CASSELGYDTEAFF. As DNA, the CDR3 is TGTGCCAGCAGTGAATTGGGGTACGACACTGAAGCTTTCTTT.

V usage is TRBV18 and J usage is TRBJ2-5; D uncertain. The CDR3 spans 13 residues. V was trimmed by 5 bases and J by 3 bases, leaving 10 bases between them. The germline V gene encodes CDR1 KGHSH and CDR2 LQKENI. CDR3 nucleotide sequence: TGTGCCAGCTCAGAAAATCCTAAAGAGACCCAGTACTTC. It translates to CASSENPKETQYF. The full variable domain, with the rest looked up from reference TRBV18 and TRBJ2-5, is NAGVMQNPRHLVRRRGQEARLRCSPMKGHSHVYWYRQLPEEGLKFMVYLQKENIIDESGMPKERFSAEFPKEGPSILRIQQVVRGDSAAYFCASSENPKETQYFGPGTRLLVL.

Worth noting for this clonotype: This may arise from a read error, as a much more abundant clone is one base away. DNA for the CDR3: TGTGCCAGCAGTTTAGACTCGCCGGGCGGGAGCAGCTACAATGAGCAGTTCTTC. Protein: CASSLDSPGGSSYNEQFF. This sequence joins TRBV28 and TRBJ2-1; 7 bases fit TRBD2. This CDR3 comprises 18 residues. J gave up 3 bases and V 2 bases, and 13 bases lay outside the gene matches. CDR1 is MDHEN, CDR2 SYDVKM, per germline.

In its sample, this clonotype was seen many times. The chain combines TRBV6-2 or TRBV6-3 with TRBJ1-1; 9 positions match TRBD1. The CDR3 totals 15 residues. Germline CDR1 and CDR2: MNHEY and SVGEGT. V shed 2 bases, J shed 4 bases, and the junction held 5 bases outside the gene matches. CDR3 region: CASSYPPTGGTEAFF. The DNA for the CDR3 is TGTGCCAGCAGTTACCCGCCGACAGGGGGCACTGAAGCTTTCTTT.

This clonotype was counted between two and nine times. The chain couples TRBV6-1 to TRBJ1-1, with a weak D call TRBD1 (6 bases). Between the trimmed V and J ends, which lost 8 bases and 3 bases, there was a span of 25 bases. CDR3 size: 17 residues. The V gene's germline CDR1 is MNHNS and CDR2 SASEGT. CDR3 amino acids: CASLTGPIPLKDTEAFF. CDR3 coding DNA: TGTGCCAGCCTAACAGGGCCAATCCCCCTGAAGGACACTGAAGCTTTCTTT.

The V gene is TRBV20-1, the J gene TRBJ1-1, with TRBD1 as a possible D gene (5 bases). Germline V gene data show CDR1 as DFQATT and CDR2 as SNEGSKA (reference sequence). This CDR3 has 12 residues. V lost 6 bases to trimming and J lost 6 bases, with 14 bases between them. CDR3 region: CSARGRHPEAFF. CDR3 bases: TGCAGTGCCCGGGGGAGACACCCTGAAGCTTTCTTT.

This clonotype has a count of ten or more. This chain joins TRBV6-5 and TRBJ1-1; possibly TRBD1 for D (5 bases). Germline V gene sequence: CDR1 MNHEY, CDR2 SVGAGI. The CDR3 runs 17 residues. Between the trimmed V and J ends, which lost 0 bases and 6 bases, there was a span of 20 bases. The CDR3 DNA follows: TGTGCCAGCAGTTACTCGATGGAGGGGATAGCCCCACCTGAAGCTTTCTTT. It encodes CASSYSMEGIAPPEAFF.

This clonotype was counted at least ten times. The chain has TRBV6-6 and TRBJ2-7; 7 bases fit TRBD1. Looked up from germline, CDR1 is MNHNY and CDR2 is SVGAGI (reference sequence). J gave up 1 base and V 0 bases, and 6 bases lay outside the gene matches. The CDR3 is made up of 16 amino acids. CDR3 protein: CASSYSNTGASYEQYF. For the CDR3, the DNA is TGTGCCAGCAGTTACTCGAACACAGGGGCTTCCTACGAGCAGTACTTC.

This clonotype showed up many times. Here the CDR3 reads CASSAEGTGGGHF. The DNA of the CDR3 is TGTGCCAGCAGCGCCGAAGGGACAGGGGGAGGGCATTTT. V and J are TRBV11-3 and TRBJ1-5; 11 positions agree with TRBD1. This CDR3 region has 13 residues. Trimming at V came to 5 bases and at J to 15 bases, leaving 9 bases not matched to a gene. The germline gives CDR1 SGHNT, CDR2 YENEEA. Combining the CDR3 with reference TRBV11-3 and TRBJ1-5 gives the whole variable domain EAGVVQSPRYKIIEKKQPVAFWCNPISGHNTLYWYLQNLGQGPELLIRYENEEAVDDSQLPKDRFSAERLKGVDSTLKIQPAELGDSAVYLCASSAEGTGGGHFGDGTRLSIL.

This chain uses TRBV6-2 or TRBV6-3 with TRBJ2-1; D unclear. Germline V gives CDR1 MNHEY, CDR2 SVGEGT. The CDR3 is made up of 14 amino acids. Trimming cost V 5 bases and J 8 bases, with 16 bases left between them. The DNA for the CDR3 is TGTGCCAGCAGTCCAAGCCTCGGTAAGGATGAGCAGTTCTTC. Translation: CASSPSLGKDEQFF.

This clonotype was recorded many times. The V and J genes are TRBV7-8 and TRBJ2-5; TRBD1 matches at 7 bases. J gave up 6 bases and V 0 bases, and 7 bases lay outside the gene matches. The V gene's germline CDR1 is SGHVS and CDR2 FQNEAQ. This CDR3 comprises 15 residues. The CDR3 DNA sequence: TGTGCCAGCAGCTTAGCGCGAAGGGACAGACAGACCCAGTACTTC. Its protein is CASSLARRDRQTQYF.

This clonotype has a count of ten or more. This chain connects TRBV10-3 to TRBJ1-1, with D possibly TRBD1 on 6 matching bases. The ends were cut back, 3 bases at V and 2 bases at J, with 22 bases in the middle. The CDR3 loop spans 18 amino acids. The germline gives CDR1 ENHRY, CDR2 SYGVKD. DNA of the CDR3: TGTGCCATCAGTGAATGGGGAGGAGGGGGAGCCGGCAACACTGAAGCTTTCTTT. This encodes CAISEWGGGGAGNTEAFF.

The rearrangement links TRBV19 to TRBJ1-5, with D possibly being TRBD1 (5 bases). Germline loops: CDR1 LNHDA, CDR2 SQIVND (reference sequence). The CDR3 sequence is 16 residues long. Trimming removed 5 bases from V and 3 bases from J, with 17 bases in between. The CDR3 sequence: CASSSGTGQLNQPQHF. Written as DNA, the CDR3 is TGTGCCAGTAGTTCGGGGACGGGGCAACTCAATCAGCCCCAGCATTTT.